The following is a T cell receptor (beta chain) sequence with its context. Per the original methods: It was from reference gene primer amplification that nucleated cell counts were estimated. TCRdb keeps only in-frame clones here, not all; method: immunoSEQ multiplex PCR. The V and J calls and clone size were taken over from that table, and D and trimming were inferred from the DNA. The data contain about 51,000 clones, 80% to 85% of them singletons. Germline loops: CDR1 SGHNT, CDR2 YENEEA. The J segment lost 7 bases and the V segment lost 5 bases, leaving 5 bases of the junction unmatched. There are 13 residues in the CDR3. The sample is drawn from a study of blood T cell repertoires in COVID-19. The overall study: The samples span acute and convalescent COVID-19 from the United States, Italy and Spain. PBMCs, B-cell-depleted T cells, or T cells provided the cDNA or gDNA that made up the material.

The sequence was obtained from a human donor with acute or convalescent COVID-19. The donor label of this sample is uncertain. The V call is TRBV11-3, the J call TRBJ2-4, with 7 bases matching TRBD1. The specimen was peripheral blood. In DNA form, the CDR3 reads TGTGCCAGCAGCCCCGCAGGGGGTAACATTCAGTACTTC. Protein sequence: CASSPAGGNIQYF.